This TCR beta chain was documented in a study of identical twins' blood T cells. TCRdb reprocessed the 5' RACE reads with MiXCR, giving one entry per CDR3 protein. The sample has hundreds of thousands of distinct CDR3 sequences, roughly 28% seen once. Trimming removed 1 base from V and 3 bases from J; junction bases left unmatched: 2. Looked up from germline, CDR1 is SGDLS and CDR2 is YYNGEE. The CDR3 covers 15 residues. The sample comprised PBMCs. The V and J genes are TRBV9 and TRBJ2-1, with TRBD1 matching over 9 bases. The TCR comes from a woman aged 18-49 years in good health. For the CDR3, the DNA is TGTGCCAGCAGCGTAATGGGACAGGGCTACAATGAGCAGTTCTTC. Translated: CASSVMGQGYNEQFF.